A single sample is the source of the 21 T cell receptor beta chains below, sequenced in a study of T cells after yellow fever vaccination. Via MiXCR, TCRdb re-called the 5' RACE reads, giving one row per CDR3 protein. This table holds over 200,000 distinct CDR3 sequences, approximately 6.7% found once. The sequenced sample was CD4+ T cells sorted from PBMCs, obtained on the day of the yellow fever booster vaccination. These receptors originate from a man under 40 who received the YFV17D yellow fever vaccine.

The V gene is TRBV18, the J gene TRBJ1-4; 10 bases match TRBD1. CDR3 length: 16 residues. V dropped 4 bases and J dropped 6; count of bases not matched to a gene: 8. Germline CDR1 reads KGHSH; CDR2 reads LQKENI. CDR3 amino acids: CASSRTGGFTDEKLFF. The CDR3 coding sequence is TGTGCCAGCTCACGGACAGGGGGTTTCACAGATGAAAAACTGTTTTTT.

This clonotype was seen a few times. The chain's CDR3 is CASSLVVAGRGNEQFF. Written as DNA, the CDR3 is TGCGCCAGCAGCTTGGTGGTAGCGGGACGGGGGAATGAGCAGTTCTTC. The chain has TRBV5-1 and TRBJ2-1; 8 bases agree with TRBD2. J lost 7 bases, V lost 0 bases, and 9 bases had no gene match. The germline V gene has CDR1 SGHRS and CDR2 YFSETQ. The CDR3 spans 16 residues.

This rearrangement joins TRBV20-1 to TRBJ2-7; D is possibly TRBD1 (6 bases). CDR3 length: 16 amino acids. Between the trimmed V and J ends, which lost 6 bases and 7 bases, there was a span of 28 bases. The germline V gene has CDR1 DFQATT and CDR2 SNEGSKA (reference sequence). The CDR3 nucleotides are TGCAGTGCCCCCCTAATAGGAATTACAGGGTGGGGGGAGCAGTACTTC. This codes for CSAPLIGITGWGEQYF.

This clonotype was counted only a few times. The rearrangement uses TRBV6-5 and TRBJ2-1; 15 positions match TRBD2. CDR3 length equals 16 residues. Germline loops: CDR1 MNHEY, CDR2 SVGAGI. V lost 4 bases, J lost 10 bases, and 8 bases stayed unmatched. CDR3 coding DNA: TGTGCCAGCAGTTCCCAGGGACTAGCGGGAGGTCGGGAGCAGTTCTTC. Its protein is CASSSQGLAGGREQFF.

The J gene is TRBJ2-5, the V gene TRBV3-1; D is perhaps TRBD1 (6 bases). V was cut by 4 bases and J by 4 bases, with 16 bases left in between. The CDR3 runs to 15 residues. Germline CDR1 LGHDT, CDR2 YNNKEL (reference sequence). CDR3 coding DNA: TGTGCCAGCAGCCGCCCGGGACAATTCTCAGAGACCCAGTACTTC. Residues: CASSRPGQFSETQYF.

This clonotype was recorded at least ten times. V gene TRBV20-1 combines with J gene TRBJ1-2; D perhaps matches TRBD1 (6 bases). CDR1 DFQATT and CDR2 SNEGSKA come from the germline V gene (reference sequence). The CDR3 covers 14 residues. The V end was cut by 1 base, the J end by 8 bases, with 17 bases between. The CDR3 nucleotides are TGCAGTGCTAGAGGTCGACAGGCCCTCTCCGGCTACACCTTC. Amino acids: CSARGRQALSGYTF.

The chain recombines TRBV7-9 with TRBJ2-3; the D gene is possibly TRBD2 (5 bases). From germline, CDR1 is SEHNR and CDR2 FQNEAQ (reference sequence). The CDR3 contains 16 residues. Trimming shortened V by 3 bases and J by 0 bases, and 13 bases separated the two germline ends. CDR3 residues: CASSFLSGGSTDTQYF. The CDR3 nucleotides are TGTGCCAGCAGCTTTCTGAGTGGCGGGAGCACAGATACGCAGTATTTT.

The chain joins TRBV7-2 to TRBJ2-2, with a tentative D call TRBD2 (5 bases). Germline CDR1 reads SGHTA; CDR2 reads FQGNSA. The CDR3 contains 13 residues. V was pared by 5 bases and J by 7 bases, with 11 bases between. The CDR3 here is CASSPQRGGELFF. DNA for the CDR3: TGTGCCAGCAGCCCACAACGGGGCGGGGAGCTGTTTTTT.

CDR3 sequence (DNA): TGTGCCAGCAGTAGGGACTTCCCTCCTTACGAGCAGTACTTC. Residues: CASSRDFPPYEQYF. This rearrangement joins TRBV6-1 to TRBJ2-7; maybe TRBD2 (6 bases). Germline assignment: CDR1 MNHNS and CDR2 SASEGT. The CDR3 runs to 14 residues. The germline V and J ends were trimmed by 5 bases and 4 bases, with 15 bases remaining between them.

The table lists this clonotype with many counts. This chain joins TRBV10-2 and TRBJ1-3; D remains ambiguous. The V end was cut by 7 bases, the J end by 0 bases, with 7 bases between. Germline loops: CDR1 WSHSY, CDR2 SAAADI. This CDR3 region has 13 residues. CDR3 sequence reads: CASIMDSGNTIYF. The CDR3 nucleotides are TGCGCCAGCATAATGGACTCTGGAAACACCATATATTTT.

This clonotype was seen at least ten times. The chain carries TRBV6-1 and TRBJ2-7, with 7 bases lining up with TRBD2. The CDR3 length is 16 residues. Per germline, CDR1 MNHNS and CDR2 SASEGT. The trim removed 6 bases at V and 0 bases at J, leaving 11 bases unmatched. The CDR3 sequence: CASSPFNKRDSYEQYF. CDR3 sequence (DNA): TGTGCCAGCAGCCCTTTCAATAAGCGGGACTCCTACGAGCAGTACTTC.

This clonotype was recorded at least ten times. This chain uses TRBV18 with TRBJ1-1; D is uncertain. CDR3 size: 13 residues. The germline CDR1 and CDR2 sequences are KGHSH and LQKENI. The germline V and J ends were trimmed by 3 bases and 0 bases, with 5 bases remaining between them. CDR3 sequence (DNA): TGTGCCAGCTCACCGGACCTGAACACTGAAGCTTTCTTT. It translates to CASSPDLNTEAFF.

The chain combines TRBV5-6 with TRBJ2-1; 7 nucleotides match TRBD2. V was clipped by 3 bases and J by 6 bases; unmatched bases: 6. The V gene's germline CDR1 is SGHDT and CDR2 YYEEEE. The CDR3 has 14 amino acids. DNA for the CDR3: TGTGCCAGCAGCTACAGCGGGACCTTCAATGAGCAGTTCTTC. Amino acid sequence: CASSYSGTFNEQFF.

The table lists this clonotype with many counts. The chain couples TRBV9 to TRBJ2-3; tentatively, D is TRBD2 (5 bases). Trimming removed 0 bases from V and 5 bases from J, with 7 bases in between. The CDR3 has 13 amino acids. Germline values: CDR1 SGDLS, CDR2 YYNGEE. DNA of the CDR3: TGTGCCAGCAGCGTAGCTGGAGGAGATACGCAGTATTTT. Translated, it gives CASSVAGGDTQYF. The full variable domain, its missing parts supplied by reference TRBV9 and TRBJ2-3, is DSGVTQTPKHLITATGQRVTLRCSPRSGDLSVYWYQQSLDQGLQFLIQYYNGEERAKGNILERFSAQQFPDLHSELNLSSLELGDSALYFCASSVAGGDTQYFGPGTRLTVL.

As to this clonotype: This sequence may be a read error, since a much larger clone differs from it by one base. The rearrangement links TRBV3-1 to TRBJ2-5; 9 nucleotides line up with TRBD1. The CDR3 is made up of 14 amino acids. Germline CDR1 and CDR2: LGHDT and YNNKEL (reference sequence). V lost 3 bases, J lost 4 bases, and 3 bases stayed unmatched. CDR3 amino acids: CASSHTGGPETQYF. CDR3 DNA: TGTGCCAGCAGCCATACAGGGGGCCCAGAGACCCAGTACTTC.

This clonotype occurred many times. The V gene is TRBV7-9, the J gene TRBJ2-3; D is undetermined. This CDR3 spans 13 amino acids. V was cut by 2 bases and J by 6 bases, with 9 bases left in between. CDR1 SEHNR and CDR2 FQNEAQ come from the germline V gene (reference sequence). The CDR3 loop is CASSLRRVDTQYF. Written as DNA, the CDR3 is TGTGCCAGCAGCTTAAGAAGGGTTGATACGCAGTATTTT.

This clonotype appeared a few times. In DNA form, the CDR3 reads TGTGCCAGCAGTTCCCGCGAGGGACTAGACGTCGGGGAGCTGTTTTTT. Translation gives CASSSREGLDVGELFF. J is TRBJ2-2 and V is TRBV5-5; 8 nucleotides agree with TRBD2. Germline lookup yields CDR1 SGHKS and CDR2 YYEKEE (reference sequence). V trimming: 5 bases; J trimming: 7 bases; junction bases outside the gene matches: 13. This CDR3 is 16 amino acids long.

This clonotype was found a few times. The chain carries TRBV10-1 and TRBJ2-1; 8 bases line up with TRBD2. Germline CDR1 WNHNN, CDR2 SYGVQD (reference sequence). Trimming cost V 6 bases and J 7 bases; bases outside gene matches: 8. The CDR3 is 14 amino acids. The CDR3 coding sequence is TGCGCCAGCAGCCCGAGCGGGAGTGGAAATGAGCAGTTCTTC. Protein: CASSPSGSGNEQFF.

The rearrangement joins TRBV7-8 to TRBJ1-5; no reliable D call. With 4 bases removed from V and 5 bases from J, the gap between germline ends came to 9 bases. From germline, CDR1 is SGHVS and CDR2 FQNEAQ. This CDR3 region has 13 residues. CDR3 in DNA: TGTGCCAGCAGCTCCGGGAGTTATCAGCCCCAGCATTTT. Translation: CASSSGSYQPQHF.

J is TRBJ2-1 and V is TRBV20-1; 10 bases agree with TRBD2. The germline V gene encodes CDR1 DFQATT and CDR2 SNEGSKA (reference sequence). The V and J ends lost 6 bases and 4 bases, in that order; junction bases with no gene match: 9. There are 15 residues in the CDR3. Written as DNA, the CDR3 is TGCAGTGCAACTCCCGGGACTAGCGTATACAATGAGCAGTTCTTC. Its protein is CSATPGTSVYNEQFF.

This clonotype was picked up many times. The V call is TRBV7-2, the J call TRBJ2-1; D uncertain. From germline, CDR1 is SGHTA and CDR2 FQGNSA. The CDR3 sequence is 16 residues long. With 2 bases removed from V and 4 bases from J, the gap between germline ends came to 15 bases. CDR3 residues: CASSLNPDPRYNEQFF. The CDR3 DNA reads TGTGCCAGCAGCTTAAATCCCGACCCTAGATACAATGAGCAGTTCTTC. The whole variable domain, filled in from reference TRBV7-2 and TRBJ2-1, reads GAGVSQSPSNKVTEKGKDVELRCDPISGHTALYWYRQSLGQGLEFLIYFQGNSAPDKSGLPSDRFSAERTGGSVSTLTIQRTQQEDSAVYLCASSLNPDPRYNEQFFGPGTRLTVL.